This TCR beta chain stems from a study of graft-versus-host responses after intestinal transplantation. At the level of the study: All recipients were transplanted with multivisceral, liver-intestinal, or isolated intestinal grafts.

General observations from the study: There were GvH clones found in recipient marrow, and some of them appeared first in ileum or blood. Early post-transplant declines in HvG were associated with peak levels of circulating GvH clones. Clonal ratios of graft-versus-host to host-versus-graft in allografts were high for patients exhibiting graft-donor T cell macrochimerism.

Regarding this clone: Its antigen is unidentified.

The table came from immunoSEQ multiplex PCR; TCRdb's copy has only in-frame clones and leaves some out. Here the sample spans approximately 100,000 clones, approximately 94% being singletons. The germline V and J ends were trimmed by 0 bases and 3 bases, with 7 bases remaining between them. The length of the CDR3 is 13 residues. Per the germline V gene, CDR1 is SGDLS and CDR2 is YYNGEE. The source is a human donor who received an intestinal transplant. The V gene is TRBV9, the J gene TRBJ2-7; D gene unclear. Sequenced material: unstimulated CD8+ T cells sorted from spleen or lymph node cells, taken before intestinal transplant. CDR3 residues: CASSVDGGYEQYF. The DNA for the CDR3 is TGTGCCAGCAGCGTAGATGGCGGCTACGAGCAGTACTTC. The full variable domain, completed using reference TRBV9 and TRBJ2-7, is DSGVTQTPKHLITATGQRVTLRCSPRSGDLSVYWYQQSLDQGLQFLIQYYNGEERAKGNILERFSAQQFPDLHSELNLSSLELGDSALYFCASSVDGGYEQYFGPGTRLTVT.